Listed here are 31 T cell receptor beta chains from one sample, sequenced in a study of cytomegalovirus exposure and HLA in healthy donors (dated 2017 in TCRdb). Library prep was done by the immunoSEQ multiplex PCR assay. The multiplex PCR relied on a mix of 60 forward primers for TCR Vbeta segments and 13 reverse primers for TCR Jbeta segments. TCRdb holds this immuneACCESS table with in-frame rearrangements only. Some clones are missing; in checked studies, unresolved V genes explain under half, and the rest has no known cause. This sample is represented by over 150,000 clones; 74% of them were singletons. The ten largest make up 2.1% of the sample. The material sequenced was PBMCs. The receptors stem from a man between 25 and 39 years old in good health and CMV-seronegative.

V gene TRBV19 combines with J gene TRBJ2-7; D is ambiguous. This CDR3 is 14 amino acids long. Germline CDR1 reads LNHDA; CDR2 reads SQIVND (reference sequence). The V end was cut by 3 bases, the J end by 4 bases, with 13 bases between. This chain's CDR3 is CASSINSQEYEQYF. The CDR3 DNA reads TGTGCCAGTAGTATTAACTCTCAGGAATACGAGCAGTACTTC.

The CDR3 DNA follows: TGCGCCAGCAGCTCAAGGACTAGCGGAACAGATACGCAGTATTTT. Translated: CASSSRTSGTDTQYF. This chain links TRBV5-1 with TRBJ2-3; 10 bases align to TRBD2. Germline V gene lookup returns CDR1 SGHRS and CDR2 YFSETQ. The CDR3 consists of 15 residues. Germline trimming cut 3 bases from V and 3 bases from J; bases unmatched to any gene: 4.

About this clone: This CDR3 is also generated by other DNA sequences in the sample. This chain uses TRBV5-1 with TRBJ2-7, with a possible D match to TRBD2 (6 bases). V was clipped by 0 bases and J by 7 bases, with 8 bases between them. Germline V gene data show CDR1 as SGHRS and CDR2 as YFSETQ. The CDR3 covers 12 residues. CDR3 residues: CASSLVGGEQYF. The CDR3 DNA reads TGCGCCAGCAGCTTGGTTGGGGGGGAGCAGTACTTC.

The CDR3 sequence: CASTSGGPHEQYF. Written as DNA, the CDR3 is TGCGCCAGCACTAGCGGGGGGCCCCACGAGCAGTACTTC. The rearrangement joins TRBV5-1 to TRBJ2-5, with 11 bases matching TRBD2. The end of the DNA fits TRBJ2-7 better, so the J call may be wrong. CDR3 length: 13 residues. Germline V gene data show CDR1 as SGHRS and CDR2 as YFSETQ.

The CDR3: CASSATGSGTNEKLFF. The CDR3 bases are TGCGCCAGCAGCGCGACAGGGAGTGGAACTAATGAAAAACTGTTTTTT. This chain uses TRBV5-1 with TRBJ1-4; 7 nucleotides align to TRBD1. The CDR3 contains 16 residues. The trim removed 4 bases at V and 1 base at J, leaving 7 bases unmatched. Germline-derived CDR1 and CDR2 are SGHRS and YFSETQ.

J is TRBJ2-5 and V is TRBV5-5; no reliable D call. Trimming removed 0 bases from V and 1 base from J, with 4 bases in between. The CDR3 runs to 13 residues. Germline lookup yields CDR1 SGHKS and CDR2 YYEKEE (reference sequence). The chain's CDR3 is CASSLVVQETQYF. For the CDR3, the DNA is TGTGCCAGCAGCTTGGTAGTCCAAGAGACCCAGTACTTC.

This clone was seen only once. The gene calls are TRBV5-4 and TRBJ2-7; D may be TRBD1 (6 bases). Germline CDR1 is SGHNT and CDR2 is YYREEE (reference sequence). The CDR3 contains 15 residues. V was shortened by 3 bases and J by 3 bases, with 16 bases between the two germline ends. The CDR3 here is CASSSPTGPNYEQYF. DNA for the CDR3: TGTGCCAGCAGCTCCCCAACAGGGCCAAACTACGAGCAGTACTTC.

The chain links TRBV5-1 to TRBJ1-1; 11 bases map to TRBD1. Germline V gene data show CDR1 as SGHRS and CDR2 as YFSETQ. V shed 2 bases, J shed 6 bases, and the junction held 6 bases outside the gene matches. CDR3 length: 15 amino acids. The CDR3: CASSFWTGGNAEAFF. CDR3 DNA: TGCGCCAGCAGCTTTTGGACAGGGGGCAACGCTGAAGCTTTCTTT. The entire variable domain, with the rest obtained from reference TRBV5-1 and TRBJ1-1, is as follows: KAGVTQTPRYLIKTRGQQVTLSCSPISGHRSVSWYQQTPGQGLQFLFEYFSETQRNKGNFPGRFSGRQFSNSRSEMNVSTLELGDSALYLCASSFWTGGNAEAFFGQGTRLTVV.

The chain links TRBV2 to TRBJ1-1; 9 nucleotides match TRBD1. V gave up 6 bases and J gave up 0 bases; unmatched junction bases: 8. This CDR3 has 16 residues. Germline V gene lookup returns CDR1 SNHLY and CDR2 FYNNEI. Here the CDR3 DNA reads TGTGCCAGCAGACAGGGGGCCCCATACATGAACACTGAAGCTTTCTTT. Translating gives CASRQGAPYMNTEAFF.

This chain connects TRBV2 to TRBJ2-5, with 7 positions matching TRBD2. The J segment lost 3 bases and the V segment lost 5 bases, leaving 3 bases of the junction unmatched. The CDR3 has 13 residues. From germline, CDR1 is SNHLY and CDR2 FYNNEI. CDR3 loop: CASSSGTKETQYF. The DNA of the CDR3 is TGTGCCAGCAGTAGCGGGACTAAAGAGACCCAGTACTTC.

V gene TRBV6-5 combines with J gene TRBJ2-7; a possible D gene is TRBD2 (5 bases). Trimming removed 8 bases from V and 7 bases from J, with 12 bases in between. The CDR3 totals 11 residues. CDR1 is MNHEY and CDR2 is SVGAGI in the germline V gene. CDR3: CASSRGHEQYF. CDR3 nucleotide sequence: TGTGCCAGCTCGAGAGGGCATGAGCAGTACTTC.

As DNA, the CDR3 is TGCGCCAGCAGCCAGGGGGAGGGTAGTTGGACCGGGGAGCTGTTTTTT. Translation gives CASSQGEGSWTGELFF. This chain uses TRBV4-3 with TRBJ2-2, with TRBD2 matching 7 bases. V was pared by 3 bases and J by 5 bases, with 9 bases of the junction left unmatched. CDR1 is LGHNA and CDR2 is YSLEER in the germline V gene. This CDR3 comprises 16 residues.

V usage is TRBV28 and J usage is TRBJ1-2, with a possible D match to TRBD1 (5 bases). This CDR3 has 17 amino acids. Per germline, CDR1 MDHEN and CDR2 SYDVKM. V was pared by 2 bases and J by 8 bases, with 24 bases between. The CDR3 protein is CASSLGVTELTIRGYTF. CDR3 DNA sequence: TGTGCCAGCAGTTTAGGTGTGACAGAACTAACTATTAGAGGCTACACCTTC.

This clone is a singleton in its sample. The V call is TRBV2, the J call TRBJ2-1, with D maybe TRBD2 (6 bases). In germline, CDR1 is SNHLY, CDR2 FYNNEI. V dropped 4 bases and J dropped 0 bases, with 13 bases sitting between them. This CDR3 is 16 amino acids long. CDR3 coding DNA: TGTGCCAGCAGTGCCCCCGGGAGTAGCTCCTACAATGAGCAGTTCTTC. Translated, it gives CASSAPGSSSYNEQFF.

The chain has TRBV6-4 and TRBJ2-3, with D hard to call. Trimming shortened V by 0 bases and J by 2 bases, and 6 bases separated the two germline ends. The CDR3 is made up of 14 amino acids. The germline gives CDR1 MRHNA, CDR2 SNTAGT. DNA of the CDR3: TGTGCCAGCAGTGACTCGGCAATCACAGATACGCAGTATTTT. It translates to CASSDSAITDTQYF.

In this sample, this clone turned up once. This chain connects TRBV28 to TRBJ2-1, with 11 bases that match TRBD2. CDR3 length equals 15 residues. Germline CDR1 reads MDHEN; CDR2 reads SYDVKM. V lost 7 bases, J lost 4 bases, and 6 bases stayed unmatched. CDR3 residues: CASIPSGGLYNEQFF. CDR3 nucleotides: TGTGCCAGCATTCCTAGCGGGGGGCTTTACAATGAGCAGTTCTTC.

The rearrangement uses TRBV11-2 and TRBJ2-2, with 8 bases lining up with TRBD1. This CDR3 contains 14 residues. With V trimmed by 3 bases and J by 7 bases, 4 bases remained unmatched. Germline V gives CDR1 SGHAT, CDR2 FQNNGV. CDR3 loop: CASSLDRADGELFF. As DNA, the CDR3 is TGTGCCAGCAGCTTGGACAGGGCGGACGGGGAGCTGTTTTTT.

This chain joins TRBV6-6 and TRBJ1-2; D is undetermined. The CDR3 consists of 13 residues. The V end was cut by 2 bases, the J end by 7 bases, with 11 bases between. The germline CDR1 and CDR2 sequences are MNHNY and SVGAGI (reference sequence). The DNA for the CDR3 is TGTGCCAGCAGTTACCCCGGACGGGGTGGCTACACCTTC. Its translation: CASSYPGRGGYTF.

CDR3 DNA: TGTGCCAGCAGTGACTCCCAGCGGGGGGGCCTTAATACGCAGTATTTT. Translated, it gives CASSDSQRGGLNTQYF. The chain couples TRBV6-4 to TRBJ2-3; 10 bases map to TRBD2. With V trimmed by 0 bases and J by 7 bases, 7 bases remained unmatched. The CDR3 spans 16 residues. Germline V gene data show CDR1 as MRHNA and CDR2 as SNTAGT.

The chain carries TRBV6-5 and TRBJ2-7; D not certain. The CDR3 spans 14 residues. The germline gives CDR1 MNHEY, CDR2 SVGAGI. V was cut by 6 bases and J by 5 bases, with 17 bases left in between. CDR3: CASRISVTNDEQYF. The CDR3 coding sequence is TGTGCCAGCAGGATCTCGGTTACGAACGACGAGCAGTACTTC.

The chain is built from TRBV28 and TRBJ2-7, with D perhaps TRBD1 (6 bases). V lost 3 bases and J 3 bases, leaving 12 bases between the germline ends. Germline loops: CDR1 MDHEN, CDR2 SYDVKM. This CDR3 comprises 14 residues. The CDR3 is CASSLVGGFYEQYF. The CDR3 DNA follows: TGTGCCAGCAGTTTGGTAGGGGGTTTCTACGAGCAGTACTTC.

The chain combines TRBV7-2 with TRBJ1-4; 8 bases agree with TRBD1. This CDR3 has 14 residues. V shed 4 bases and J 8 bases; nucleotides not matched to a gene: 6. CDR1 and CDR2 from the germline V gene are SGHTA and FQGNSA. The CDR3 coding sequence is TGTGCCAGCAGCTCCGGACAGGGTGGAGAAAAACTGTTTTTT. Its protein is CASSSGQGGEKLFF.

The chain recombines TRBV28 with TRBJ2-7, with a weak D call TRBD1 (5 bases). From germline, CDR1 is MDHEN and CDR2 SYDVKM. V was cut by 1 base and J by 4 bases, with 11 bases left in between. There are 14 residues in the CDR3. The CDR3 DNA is TGTGCCAGCAGTTTATTTAGGGGTCGGTACGAGCAGTACTTC. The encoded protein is CASSLFRGRYEQYF.

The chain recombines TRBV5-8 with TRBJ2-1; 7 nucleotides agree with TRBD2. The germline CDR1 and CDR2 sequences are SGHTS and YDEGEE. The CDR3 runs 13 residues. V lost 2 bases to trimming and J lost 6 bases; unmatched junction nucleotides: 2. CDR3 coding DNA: TGTGCCAGCAGCTTCCGGACTAGCAATGAGCAGTTCTTC. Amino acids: CASSFRTSNEQFF.

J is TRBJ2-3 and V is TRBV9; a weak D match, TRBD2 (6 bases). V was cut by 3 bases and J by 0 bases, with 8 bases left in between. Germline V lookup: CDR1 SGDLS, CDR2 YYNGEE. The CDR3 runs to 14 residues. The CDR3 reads CASSGDSSTDTQYF. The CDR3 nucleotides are TGTGCCAGCAGCGGGGACTCAAGCACAGATACGCAGTATTTT.

The CDR3 reads CASSGLQGRVNTEAFF. CDR3 nucleotide sequence: TGTGCCAGCAGCGGGCTCCAGGGGAGGGTGAACACTGAAGCTTTCTTT. The chain recombines TRBV5-4 with TRBJ1-1, with TRBD1 as a possible D gene (6 bases). The V and J ends lost 4 bases and 0 bases respectively, with 16 bases between them. Germline values: CDR1 SGHNT, CDR2 YYREEE (reference sequence). This CDR3 region has 16 residues.

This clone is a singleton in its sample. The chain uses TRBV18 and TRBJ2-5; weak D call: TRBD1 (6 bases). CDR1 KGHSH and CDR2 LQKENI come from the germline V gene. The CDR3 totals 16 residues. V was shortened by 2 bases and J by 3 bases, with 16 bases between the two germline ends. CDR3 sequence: CASSPSGQLSKETQYF. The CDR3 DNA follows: TGTGCCAGCTCACCATCAGGACAGCTATCAAAAGAGACCCAGTACTTC.

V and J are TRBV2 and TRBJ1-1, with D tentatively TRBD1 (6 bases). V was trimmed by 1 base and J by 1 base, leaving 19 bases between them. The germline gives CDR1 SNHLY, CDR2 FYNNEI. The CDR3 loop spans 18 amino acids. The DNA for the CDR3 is TGTGCCAGCAGTGAAGAAGGCCCCACCGACAGGACGAACACTGAAGCTTTCTTT. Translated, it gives CASSEEGPTDRTNTEAFF.

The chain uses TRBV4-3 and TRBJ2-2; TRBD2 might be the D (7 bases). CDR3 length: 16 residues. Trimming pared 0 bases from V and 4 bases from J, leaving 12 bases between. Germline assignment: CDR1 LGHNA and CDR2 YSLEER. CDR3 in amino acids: CASSQERGRVTGELFF. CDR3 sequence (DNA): TGCGCCAGCAGCCAAGAGCGGGGGCGGGTCACCGGGGAGCTGTTTTTT.

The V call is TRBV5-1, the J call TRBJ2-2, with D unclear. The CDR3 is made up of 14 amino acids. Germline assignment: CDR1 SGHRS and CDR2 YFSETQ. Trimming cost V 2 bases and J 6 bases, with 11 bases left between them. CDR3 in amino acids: CASSFSIEAGELFF. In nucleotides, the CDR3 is TGCGCCAGCAGCTTCTCTATTGAGGCCGGGGAGCTGTTTTTT.

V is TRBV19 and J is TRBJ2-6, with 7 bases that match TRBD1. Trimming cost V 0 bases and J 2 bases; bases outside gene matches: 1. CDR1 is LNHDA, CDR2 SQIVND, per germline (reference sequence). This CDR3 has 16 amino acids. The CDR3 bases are TGTGCCAGTAGTATAGATGACAGGGCTGGGGCCAACGTCCTGACTTTC. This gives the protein CASSIDDRAGANVLTF.